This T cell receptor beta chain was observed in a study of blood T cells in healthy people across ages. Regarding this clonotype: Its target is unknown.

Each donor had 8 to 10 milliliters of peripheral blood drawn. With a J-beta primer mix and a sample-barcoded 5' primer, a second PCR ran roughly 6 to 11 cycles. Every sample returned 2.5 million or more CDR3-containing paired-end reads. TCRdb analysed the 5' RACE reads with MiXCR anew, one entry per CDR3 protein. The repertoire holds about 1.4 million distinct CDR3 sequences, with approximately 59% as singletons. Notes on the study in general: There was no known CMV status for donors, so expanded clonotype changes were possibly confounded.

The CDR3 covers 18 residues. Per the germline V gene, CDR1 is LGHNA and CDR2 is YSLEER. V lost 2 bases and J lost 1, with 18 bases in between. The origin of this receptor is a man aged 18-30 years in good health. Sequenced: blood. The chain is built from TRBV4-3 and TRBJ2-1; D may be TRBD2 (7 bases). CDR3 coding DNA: TGCGCCAGCAGCCAACGACTATCGGCGGGGGCTTCCTACAATGAGCAGTTCTTC. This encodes CASSQRLSAGASYNEQFF.